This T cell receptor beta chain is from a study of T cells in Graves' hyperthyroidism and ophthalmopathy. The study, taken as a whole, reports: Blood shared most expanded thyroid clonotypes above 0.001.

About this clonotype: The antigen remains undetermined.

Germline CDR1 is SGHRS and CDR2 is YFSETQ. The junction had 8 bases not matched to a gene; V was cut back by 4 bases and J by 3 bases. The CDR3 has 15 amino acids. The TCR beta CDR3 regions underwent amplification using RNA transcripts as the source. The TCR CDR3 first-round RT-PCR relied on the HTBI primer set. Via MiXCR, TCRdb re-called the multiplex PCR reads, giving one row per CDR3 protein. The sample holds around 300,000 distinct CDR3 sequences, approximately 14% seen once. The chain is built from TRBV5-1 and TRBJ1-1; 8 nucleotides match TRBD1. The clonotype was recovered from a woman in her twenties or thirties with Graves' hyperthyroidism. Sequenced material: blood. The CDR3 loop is CASSGGPGQDTEAFF. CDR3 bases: TGCGCCAGCAGCGGGGGACCGGGACAGGACACTGAAGCTTTCTTT.